This TCR beta chain was captured by sequencing in a study of memory CD4+ T cells and cytomegalovirus serostatus. This table comes from immunoSEQ multiplex PCR, and its TCRdb copy is limited to in-frame clones, with some not included. The sample lists 55,000 to 80,000 clones; about 76% were seen once. Study observations and caveats: Each of 55 to 80 CMV-associated TCRbeta sequences occurred in one to five individuals.

For this clone: Antigen: not known.

The CDR3 sequence is 15 residues long. The germline V gene encodes CDR1 MDHEN and CDR2 SYDVKM. The V gene end was trimmed by 5 bases and the J gene end by 1 base; junction bases not matched to a gene: 3. Single viable CD3+CD4+CD8-CD45RO+ cells were sorted as the memory CD4+ T cells. Serum IgG to CMV pp150, pp28, p38 and p52 defined serostatus. The sample taken for sequencing was memory CD4+ T cells from blood. The gene calls are TRBV28 and TRBJ2-2; the match to TRBD1 covers 8 bases. This TCR was recovered from an adult in good health and CMV-seropositive. CDR3: CASSDGTGNTGELFF. CDR3 DNA sequence: TGTGCCAGCAGTGACGGGACAGGGAACACCGGGGAGCTGTTTTTT.